Described below is a single T cell receptor delta chain sequence and its context. The target of this receptor is not known. Per-nucleotide qualities are absent, and no much larger clonotype sits a single base away. V and J are trimmed by 1 base and 0 bases, and the gene matches miss 7 bases of the junction. Taken from the germline V gene, the CDR1 and CDR2 loops are TSWWSYY and QGS. The CDR3, from cysteine to phenylalanine, totals 21 residues. Kept here is only the CDR3 DNA, which spans 63 bases and is read in frame from base 1. The entry originates in a study of DNA immune sequencing with unique molecular identifiers (dated by TCRdb to 2019 to 2021). About the full investigation: Immunomagnetic cell separation was used to enrich gammadelta T cells from buffy coats, and the genomic DNA of the enriched gammadelta T cells was sequenced. Fluorescence-activated cell sorting was used to enrich gammadelta T cells from PBMC of fewer than 12 healthy individuals. In the comparison of enriched versus non-enriched samples, 95 to 100 ng of enriched gammadelta T-cell DNA and around 1 ug of non-enriched PBMC DNA were sequenced. An ultrasensitive DNA-based TRD repertoire sequencing method using PCR-introduced unique molecular identifiers was developed and validated in the study. The method was checked using synthetic reference molecules and blood samples from healthy people. Healthy individuals were used as donors, and sorted peripheral blood gammadelta T cells were profiled from 10 to 11 of these donors.

Paper-wide results and their limitations: Among clonotypes in healthy donors, the most frequent TRD rearrangement was TRDV2 paired with TRDJ1. Novel TRD sequences not targeted by the primers cannot be detected by the primer-based approach. TRD repertoire diversity varied between healthy donors, with several donors highly oligoclonal where top 5 clonotypes exceeded half of productive molecules.

Library prep was done by multiplex PCR. A 32-plex assay amplified the genomic DNA, with primers for all 8 TRDV and 4 TRDJ genes spanning the CDR3. A 12-nucleotide UMI was attached over about 3 barcoding PCR cycles, and a second PCR was then run with Illumina adapter primers. AMPure XP beads were used to purify the libraries, and library quality was checked on a Fragment Analyzer using the HS NGS Fragment kit. An Illumina MiniSeq mid-output kit with about 18% PhiX and 150 cycles of paired-end reads was used for sequencing. The study's processing was this. MIGEC version 1.2.9 was used to process the reads, grouping the reads by UMI and building error-corrected consensus sequences. Post-processing used modified VDJtools version 1.2.1 scripts and the tcR R package. Public reads were reanalyzed in TCRdb with CATT, and rows carrying the same DNA were merged afterwards. The authors' filters were not applied to this entry. This sample gives a few thousand delta-chain clones in total; approximately 12% of them show up just once. The ten largest make up about 47% of the sample.

The chain joins TRDV1 to TRDJ3, and 12 bases in between align with TRDD3. The J gene is absent in TCRdb and was assigned here via DNA matching to germline. The sample taken for sequencing was gamma-delta T cells enriched from blood buffy coat, or unenriched PBMCs (not recorded which). This clonotype was sampled from a human donor in good health. CDR3 loop: CALGEPVLGDTDSWDTRQMFF. The DNA sequence reads TGTGCTCTTGGGGAACCGGTACTGGGGGATACAGACTCCTGGGACACCCGACAGATGTTTTTC.